This TCR beta chain appears in the sequencing data of a study of post-analysis software for immune sequencing data. Study in general: Secondary progressive, relapsing-remitting and progressive-relapsing multiple sclerosis were among the included disease courses.

Study results and caveats: Comparison with controls showed significantly lower normalized Chao1 diversity in multiple sclerosis patients.

On this clonotype itself: Its antigen remains unidentified.

Incorporated into the TCR beta cDNA libraries were unique molecular identifiers, which served to reduce PCR and sequencing biases. TCRdb redid the calling of the PCR reads with MiXCR, one entry per CDR3 protein. The sample holds hundreds of thousands of distinct CDR3 sequences, about 57% seen once. This clonotype was sampled from a girl between 5 and 17 years old with multiple sclerosis. Sequenced sample: blood.

Here the CDR3 reads CSANGQGATYEQYF. In DNA, the CDR3 is TGCAGTGCTAACGGACAGGGGGCGACATACGAGCAGTACTTC. V usage is TRBV20-1 and J usage is TRBJ2-7, with TRBD1 matching over 11 bases. J was trimmed by 4 bases and V by 4 bases; bases with no gene match: 6. This CDR3 has 14 residues. The germline gives CDR1 DFQATT, CDR2 SNEGSKA (reference sequence).